This TCR beta chain was documented in a study of cytomegalovirus exposure and HLA in healthy donors. CDR1 MNHEY and CDR2 SVGAGI come from the germline V gene. The CDR3 loop spans 14 amino acids. V was shortened by 2 bases and J by 7 bases, with 14 bases between the two germline ends. Points on this clone: The target antigen is unknown.

Whole-study results and caveats: Per published reports, the classifier diagnosed cytomegalovirus status with high specificity and sensitivity.

Amplification used 60 Vbeta primers and 13 Jbeta primers. Some clones are missing from TCRdb's copy, which holds only in-frame ones; the method was immunoSEQ multiplex PCR. The listing contains fewer than 85,000 clones. The clonotype originates from a man aged 25-45 years in good health and CMV-seronegative. Sequencing was done on a sample of PBMCs. The gene calls are TRBV6-5 and TRBJ1-2; D is ambiguous. CDR3: CASSYMAGRGGYTF. CDR3 in DNA: TGTGCCAGCAGTTACATGGCGGGTCGCGGTGGCTACACCTTC.